This TCR beta chain stems from a study of long-term antiretroviral therapy in people with HIV. Broader study findings: Diversity rose after ART but stayed below transplant donor controls. Controls exceeded HIV repertoires in CDR3 length range.

Comments on this clone: What it recognizes is unknown.

Post-ART PBMC samples numbered at least two per donor, and pre-ART ones at least one. Run at survey level, the immunoSEQ assay was version v3.0. Each sample had sequencing targeting 40,000-50,000 T-cell genomes. Data came from immunoSEQ multiplex PCR; TCRdb stores just in-frame clones and leaves some out. The sample records 11,000 to 15,000 clones, roughly four fifths being singletons. This TCR derives from a woman aged 40 to 55 with HIV. Material: unsorted PBMCs, obtained 1.8 years before starting antiretroviral therapy.

The CDR3 is CASSQQGPNTEAFF. The CDR3 coding sequence is TGCGCCAGCAGCCAACAGGGCCCGAACACTGAAGCTTTCTTT. This chain joins TRBV5-1 and TRBJ1-1, with TRBD1 as a possible D gene (6 bases). V was shortened by 4 bases and J by 1 base, with 11 bases between the two germline ends. Germline-derived CDR1 and CDR2 are SGHRS and YFSETQ. This CDR3 has 14 amino acids.